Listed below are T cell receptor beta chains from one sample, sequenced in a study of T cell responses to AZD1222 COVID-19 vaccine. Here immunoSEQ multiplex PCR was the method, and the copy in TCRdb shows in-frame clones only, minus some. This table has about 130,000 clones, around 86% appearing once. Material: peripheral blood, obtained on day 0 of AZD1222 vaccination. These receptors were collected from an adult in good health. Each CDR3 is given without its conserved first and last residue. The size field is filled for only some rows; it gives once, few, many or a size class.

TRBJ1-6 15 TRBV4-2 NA ASSQVKGGNYNSPLH
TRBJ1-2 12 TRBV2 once ASSPTGQVDGYT
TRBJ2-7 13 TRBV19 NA ASSQTGPSGGEQY
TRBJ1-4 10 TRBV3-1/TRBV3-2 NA ASSQVSEKLF
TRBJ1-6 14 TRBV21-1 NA ASSKEGPGTNSPLH
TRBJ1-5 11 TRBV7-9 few ASSLAGDQPQH
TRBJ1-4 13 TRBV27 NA ASSSVSNTNEKLF
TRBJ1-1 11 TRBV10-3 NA ASQEGAGTEAF
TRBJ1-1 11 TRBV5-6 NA ASSDRWNTEAF
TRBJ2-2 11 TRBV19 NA ASSAGATGELF
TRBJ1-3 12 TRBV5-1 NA ASRNGYSGNTIY
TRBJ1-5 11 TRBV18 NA ASSGDNNQPQH
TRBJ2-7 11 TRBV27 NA ASRSGGSYEQY
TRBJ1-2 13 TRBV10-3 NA AIRRNEGSKGGYT
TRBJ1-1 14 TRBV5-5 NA ASSLTHQGLNTEAF
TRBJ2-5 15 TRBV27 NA ASSLSTRTSGEETQY
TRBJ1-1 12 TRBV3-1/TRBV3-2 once ASSQALVNTEAF
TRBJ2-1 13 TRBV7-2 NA ASSFGPSSYNEQF
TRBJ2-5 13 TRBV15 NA ATSREKGARGGQY
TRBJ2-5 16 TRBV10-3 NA AISEKGLAGPPTGTQY